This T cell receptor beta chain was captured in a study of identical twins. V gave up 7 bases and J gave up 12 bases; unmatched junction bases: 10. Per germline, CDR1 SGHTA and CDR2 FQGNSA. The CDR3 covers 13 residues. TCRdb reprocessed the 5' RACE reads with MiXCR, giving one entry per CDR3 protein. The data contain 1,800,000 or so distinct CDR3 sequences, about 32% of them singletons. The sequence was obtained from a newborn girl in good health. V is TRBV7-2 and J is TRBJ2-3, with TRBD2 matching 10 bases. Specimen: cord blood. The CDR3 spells CASNIGASGSQYF. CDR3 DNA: TGTGCCAGCAATATAGGGGCTAGCGGGAGTCAGTATTTT. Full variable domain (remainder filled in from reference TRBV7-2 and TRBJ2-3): GAGVSQSPSNKVTEKGKDVELRCDPISGHTALYWYRQSLGQGLEFLIYFQGNSAPDKSGLPSDRFSAERTGGSVSTLTIQRTQQEDSAVYLCASNIGASGSQYFGPGTRLTVL.